One and the same sample provided the 14 T cell receptor beta chains below, sequenced in a study of blood T cells in healthy people across ages. Then a second PCR, running about 6 to 11 cycles, was carried out with a sample-barcoded 5' primer and a J-beta primer mix. TCRdb reprocessed the 5' RACE reads with MiXCR, giving one entry per CDR3 protein. This sample has about 1,000,000 distinct CDR3 sequences, with around 43% found just once. The sequencing sample was made of blood. These receptors were obtained from a woman aged 55-69 years in good health.

This clonotype showed up just a few times. V usage is TRBV3-1 and J usage is TRBJ2-5, with D perhaps assigned TRBD1 or TRBD2 (5 bases each). CDR1 and CDR2 from the germline V gene are LGHDT and YNNKEL (reference sequence). This CDR3 region has 15 residues. V shed 1 base and J shed 5 bases, with 14 bases lying between them. The CDR3 DNA reads TGTGCCAGCAGCCAAGGGGACGGGATGGGGGAGACCCAGTACTTC. This translates into CASSQGDGMGETQYF.

The chain carries TRBV5-1 and TRBJ2-7, with 10 nucleotides matching TRBD2. Per the germline V gene, CDR1 is SGHRS and CDR2 is YFSETQ. V gave up 4 bases and J gave up 2 bases; unmatched junction bases: 6. This CDR3 has 15 residues. The CDR3 coding sequence is TGCGCCAGCAGCCTCACTAGCGGGACTCCCTACGAGCAGTACTTC. Amino acids: CASSLTSGTPYEQYF.

CDR3 amino acids: CASSLDTSSSYEQYF. CDR3 bases: TGCGCCAGCAGCTTGGACACGTCGAGCTCCTACGAGCAGTACTTC. The chain couples TRBV5-1 to TRBJ2-7; D is unclear. Germline V lookup: CDR1 SGHRS, CDR2 YFSETQ. This CDR3 region has 15 residues. Trimming shortened V by 0 bases and J by 0 bases, and 10 bases separated the two germline ends.

This clonotype was observed a few times. The CDR3 loop reads CASSPLGLAGLYNEQFF. In DNA form, the CDR3 reads TGTGCCAGCAGTCCCCTGGGACTAGCGGGTTTATACAATGAGCAGTTCTTC. The chain combines TRBV6-1 with TRBJ2-1; 12 nucleotides agree with TRBD2. Germline CDR1 MNHNS, CDR2 SASEGT. This CDR3 region has 17 residues. V trimming: 5 bases; J trimming: 4 bases; junction bases outside the gene matches: 9.

The chain carries TRBV6-4 and TRBJ2-7; TRBD1 matches at 7 bases. The CDR3 length is 15 residues. Germline CDR1 reads MRHNA; CDR2 reads SNTAGT. Trimming cost V 4 bases and J 1 base; bases outside gene matches: 7. CDR3 region: CASSVRGRTSYEQYF. As DNA, the CDR3 is TGTGCCAGCAGTGTTAGGGGGCGTACATCCTACGAGCAGTACTTC.

A few counts support this clonotype. The chain is built from TRBV20-1 and TRBJ2-7; 11 bases align to TRBD2. With 3 bases clipped from V and 4 bases from J, the junction kept 5 bases outside the gene matches. This CDR3 is 14 amino acids long. Germline V gene data show CDR1 as DFQATT and CDR2 as SNEGSKA (reference sequence). CDR3 coding DNA: TGCAGTGCTAGGTTCCTAGCGGGAGGTTACGAGCAGTACTTC. Translating it yields CSARFLAGGYEQYF.

This clonotype was counted only a few times. The chain combines TRBV15 with TRBJ2-3; 14 nucleotides match TRBD2. The ends lost 2 bases at V and 5 bases at J; junction bases unmatched: 3. The CDR3 totals 16 residues. The germline V gene has CDR1 LNHNV and CDR2 YYDKDF (reference sequence). The CDR3 loop reads CATSRKGLAGVDTQYF. CDR3 DNA: TGTGCCACCAGCAGAAAGGGACTAGCGGGAGTAGATACGCAGTATTTT.

V and J are TRBV11-2 and TRBJ2-3; 8 bases are a match to TRBD2. Germline V gives CDR1 SGHAT, CDR2 FQNNGV. The CDR3 contains 15 residues. Trimming removed 1 base from V and 7 bases from J; junction bases left unmatched: 7. For the CDR3, the DNA is TGTGCCAGCAGCTTAGGTGGCCGGGGGGGGAATACGCAGTATTTT. This sequence encodes CASSLGGRGGNTQYF. The entire variable domain, with the rest obtained from reference TRBV11-2 and TRBJ2-3, is as follows: EAGVAQSPRYKIIEKRQSVAFWCNPISGHATLYWYQQILGQGPKLLIQFQNNGVVDDSQLPKDRFSAERLKGVDSTLKIQPAKLEDSAVYLCASSLGGRGGNTQYFGPGTRLTVL.

The gene calls are TRBV11-2 and TRBJ2-5, with D unresolved. Near its end, the DNA agrees better with TRBJ2-7, so the J call may be wrong. Looked up from germline, CDR1 is SGHAT and CDR2 is FQNNGV. CDR3 size: 13 residues. The CDR3 is CASSLRRFYEQYF. CDR3 nucleotides: TGTGCCAGCAGCTTACGCCGGTTCTACGAGCAGTACTTC.

This rearrangement joins TRBV12-3 or TRBV12-4 to TRBJ2-3; no definite D call. This CDR3 is 14 amino acids long. V dropped 5 bases and J dropped 2 bases, with 11 bases sitting between them. The CDR3 DNA is TGTGCCAGCAGTCTCGTTGACGACACAGATACGCAGTATTTT. Amino acid sequence: CASSLVDDTDTQYF.

In this sample, this clonotype turned up a few times. The genes are TRBV12-5 and TRBJ2-1, with TRBD1 matching over 8 bases. Trimming at V came to 9 bases and at J to 3 bases, leaving 4 bases not matched to a gene. The germline CDR1 and CDR2 sequences are LGHNT and FRNRAP. CDR3 length: 13 residues. In nucleotides, the CDR3 is TGTGCTAGCCGGACAGGGAACTACAATGAGCAGTTCTTC. Translation: CASRTGNYNEQFF.

This sequence joins TRBV27 and TRBJ2-7; 12 bases map to TRBD1. The CDR3 sequence is 18 residues long. V dropped 6 bases and J dropped 3; count of bases not matched to a gene: 15. CDR1 and CDR2 (germline): MNHEY, SMNVEV (reference sequence). CDR3 nucleotide sequence: TGTGCCAGCAGCCGGGCCGGGACAGGGGGCGCAACTCTCTACGAGCAGTACTTC. As protein: CASSRAGTGGATLYEQYF.

This chain connects TRBV11-2 to TRBJ2-4, with no clear D. The last part of the DNA fits TRBJ2-7 better; the J call may be wrong. CDR3 size: 15 residues. Germline lookup yields CDR1 SGHAT and CDR2 FQNNGV. The CDR3 nucleotides read TGTGCCAGCAGCTTATCGGTGGACCCGACCTACGAGCAGTACTTC. The encoded protein is CASSLSVDPTYEQYF.

The gene calls are TRBV12-3 or TRBV12-4 and TRBJ2-7, with TRBD2 identical over 7 bases. J was trimmed by 3 bases and V by 5 bases; bases with no gene match: 10. This CDR3 spans 15 amino acids. In DNA, the CDR3 is TGTGCCAGCAGTCTCTCGGGACTATTTGGCTACGAGCAGTACTTC. Protein sequence: CASSLSGLFGYEQYF.